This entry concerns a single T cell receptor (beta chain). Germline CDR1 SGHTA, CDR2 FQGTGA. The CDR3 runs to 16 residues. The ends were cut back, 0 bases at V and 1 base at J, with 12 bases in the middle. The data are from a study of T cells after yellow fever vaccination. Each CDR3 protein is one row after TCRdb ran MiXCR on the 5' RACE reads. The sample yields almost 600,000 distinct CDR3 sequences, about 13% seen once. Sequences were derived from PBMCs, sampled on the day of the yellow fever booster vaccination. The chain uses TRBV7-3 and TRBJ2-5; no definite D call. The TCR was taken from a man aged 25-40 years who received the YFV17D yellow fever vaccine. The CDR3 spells CASSLTGGPTQETQYF. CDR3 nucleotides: TGTGCCAGCAGCTTAACCGGCGGTCCGACCCAAGAGACCCAGTACTTC.